The 26 T cell receptor beta chains given below trace back to one sample, sequenced in a study of human T cells and chemical hapten exposure. MiXCR, applied by TCRdb to the RACE reads, yields one record per CDR3 protein. The table records tens of thousands of distinct CDR3 sequences, around 9.5% of them present only once. The time point denotes: pre-sensitization, week 0. Treatment indicated: therapeutic diphenylcyclopropenone sensitization with weekly scalp DPC. Sequencing used whole blood, obtained in connection with sensitization to the hapten diphenylcyclopropenone (DPC). The receptor source for this set is a woman between 40 and 50 years old with alopecia areata. Some clones in this sample may be carry-over from other donors' samples.

The rearrangement links TRBV27 to TRBJ1-2, with 9 bases matching TRBD1. Germline V lookup: CDR1 MNHEY, CDR2 SMNVEV (reference sequence). This CDR3 has 14 residues. Trimming cost V 10 bases and J 4 bases; bases outside gene matches: 10. CDR3 sequence (DNA): TGTGCCACCTCCCCCGCGGGACAGGGCTATGGCTACACCTTC. It codes for CATSPAGQGYGYTF.

The rearrangement joins TRBV29-1 to TRBJ2-2; D is perhaps TRBD2 (5 bases). Between the trimmed V and J ends, which lost 7 bases and 1 base, there was a span of 10 bases. Germline loops: CDR1 SQVTM, CDR2 ANQGSEA. The CDR3 is 13 amino acids. As DNA, the CDR3 is TGCAGCGGAGAGGGAGAGAACACCGGGGAGCTGTTTTTT. Residues: CSGEGENTGELFF.

The V and J genes are TRBV7-2 and TRBJ2-3; the match to TRBD1 covers 7 bases. The V and J ends lost 5 bases and 1 base, in that order; junction bases with no gene match: 3. CDR1 and CDR2 (germline): SGHTA, FQGNSA. The CDR3 contains 14 residues. CDR3 coding DNA: TGTGCCAGCAGCCCAGGACAGGGCACAGATACGCAGTATTTT. It codes for CASSPGQGTDTQYF. The entire variable domain, with the rest obtained from reference TRBV7-2 and TRBJ2-3, is as follows: GAGVSQSPSNKVTEKGKDVELRCDPISGHTALYWYRQSLGQGLEFLIYFQGNSAPDKSGLPSDRFSAERTGGSVSTLTIQRTQQEDSAVYLCASSPGQGTDTQYFGPGTRLTVL.

This clonotype appeared many times. The chain recombines TRBV7-8 with TRBJ2-7, with D perhaps TRBD1 (5 bases). Germline assignment: CDR1 SGHVS and CDR2 FQNEAQ. V gave up 4 bases and J gave up 6 bases, with 16 bases separating them. This CDR3 is 14 amino acids long. Here the CDR3 reads CASSSPGQGGEQYF. Written as DNA, the CDR3 is TGTGCCAGCAGCTCCCCCGGGCAGGGCGGCGAGCAGTACTTC.

The rearrangement uses TRBV6-1 and TRBJ2-2; 13 bases line up with TRBD2. The CDR3 consists of 16 residues. The V gene end was trimmed by 6 bases and the J gene end by 2 bases; junction bases not matched to a gene: 3. Germline CDR1 MNHNS, CDR2 SASEGT. The CDR3 DNA reads as TGTGCCAGCAGAAGACTAGCGGGGGGCAACACCGGGGAGCTGTTTTTT. Amino acids: CASRRLAGGNTGELFF.

This clonotype was observed many times. V is TRBV13 and J is TRBJ2-3, with D hard to call. The germline V and J ends were trimmed by 5 bases and 0 bases, with 12 bases remaining between them. This CDR3 is built from 15 residues. Germline CDR1 is PRHDT and CDR2 is FYEKMQ (reference sequence). CDR3 amino acids: CASSTRGVSTDTQYF. As DNA, the CDR3 is TGTGCCAGCAGCACTCGTGGAGTTAGCACAGATACGCAGTATTTT.

This chain joins TRBV4-2 and TRBJ2-3, with 7 positions matching TRBD2. Germline CDR1 reads LGHNA; CDR2 reads YNFKEQ. The CDR3 sequence is 17 residues long. Germline trimming cut 0 bases from V and 2 bases from J; bases unmatched to any gene: 8. In nucleotides, the CDR3 is TGTGCCAGCAGCCAAGAGCGCGGGGGTGGTTCCACAGATACGCAGTATTTT. It encodes CASSQERGGGSTDTQYF.

The sample holds a few counts of this clonotype. The chain couples TRBV9 to TRBJ1-1; D remains unclear. The ends were cut back, 0 bases at V and 4 bases at J, with 10 bases in the middle. Germline V CDR1 and CDR2: SGDLS, YYNGEE. The CDR3 covers 14 residues. CDR3 nucleotides: TGTGCCAGCAGCGTAGCAGAGCTGGGCACTGAAGCTTTCTTT. Translation: CASSVAELGTEAFF.

The rearrangement joins TRBV6-5 to TRBJ1-1; D is possibly TRBD1 (6 bases). V lost 0 bases, J lost 1 base, and 15 bases lay in between. Germline-derived CDR1 and CDR2 are MNHEY and SVGAGI. The CDR3 consists of 17 residues. CDR3 sequence: CASSYSSRGTRNTEAFF. The CDR3 DNA reads as TGTGCCAGCAGTTACTCCTCGCGGGGGACAAGGAACACTGAAGCTTTCTTT.

This clonotype was counted only a few times. The rearrangement joins TRBV6-6 to TRBJ2-2; the D call may be TRBD1 or TRBD2 (6 bases each). The CDR3 runs to 14 residues. The germline V and J ends were trimmed by 6 bases and 7 bases, with 15 bases remaining between them. CDR1 is MNHNY, CDR2 SVGAGI, per germline (reference sequence). CDR3 amino acids: CASRPTGRGGELFF. The CDR3 DNA reads TGTGCCAGCAGGCCTACAGGGCGGGGCGGGGAGCTGTTTTTT.

V usage is TRBV6-2 or TRBV6-3 and J usage is TRBJ2-1; D unclear. The CDR3 extends over 15 amino acids. V lost 4 bases to trimming and J lost 1 base, with 11 bases between them. Germline CDR1 is MNHEY and CDR2 is SVGEGT. CDR3 region: CASSSPLGSYNEQFF. The DNA for the CDR3 is TGTGCCAGCAGTTCCCCGCTAGGATCCTACAATGAGCAGTTCTTC.

This clonotype was counted a few times. The rearrangement uses TRBV7-2 and TRBJ1-2; D is uncertain. This CDR3 contains 14 residues. Germline V lookup: CDR1 SGHTA, CDR2 FQGNSA. V was cut by 3 bases and J by 5 bases, with 13 bases left in between. This CDR3 is CASSFNSVIYGYTF. As DNA, the CDR3 is TGTGCCAGCAGCTTTAATTCAGTCATTTATGGCTACACCTTC.

CDR3 region: CASSSRPGGTEAFF. CDR3 nucleotides: TGTGCCAGCAGCTCCCGTCCTGGCGGCACTGAAGCTTTCTTT. The V gene is TRBV7-6, the J gene TRBJ1-1; no reliable D call. CDR3 length equals 14 residues. V was clipped by 4 bases and J by 4 bases, with 13 bases between them. Germline CDR1 is SGHVS and CDR2 is FNYEAQ.

This clonotype was recorded a few times. The gene calls are TRBV12-3 or TRBV12-4 and TRBJ1-2, with no clear D. The CDR3 has 13 amino acids. Trimming stripped 1 base from V and 6 bases from J, with 9 bases between. The CDR3 is CASSLVGLNGYTF. In DNA, the CDR3 is TGTGCCAGCAGTTTAGTAGGTCTTAATGGCTACACCTTC.

The CDR3 DNA reads as TGCAGTGCTTCGGGGTGGAGGCGGAACACTGAAGCTTTCTTT. This encodes CSASGWRRNTEAFF. The gene calls are TRBV20-1 and TRBJ1-1; D unresolved. The CDR3 has 14 amino acids. V lost 5 bases and J 1 base, leaving 14 bases between the germline ends. Germline V gene data show CDR1 as DFQATT and CDR2 as SNEGSKA (reference sequence).

There are many counts of this clonotype. V usage is TRBV5-1 and J usage is TRBJ1-1; D gene ambiguous. Germline values: CDR1 SGHRS, CDR2 YFSETQ. This CDR3 is built from 15 residues. With 2 bases removed from V and 3 bases from J, the gap between germline ends came to 14 bases. The CDR3 here is CASSFALGFDTEAFF. CDR3 bases: TGCGCCAGCAGCTTTGCCCTGGGGTTCGACACTGAAGCTTTCTTT.

The chain has TRBV15 and TRBJ2-4, with 8 bases matching TRBD1. Germline CDR1 reads LNHNV; CDR2 reads YYDKDF (reference sequence). Trimming at V came to 3 bases and at J to 1 base, leaving 8 bases not matched to a gene. This CDR3 is built from 17 residues. CDR3 in DNA: TGTGCCACCAGCAGGAGCCGGGACAGGTTTGCCAAAAACATTCAGTACTTC. As protein: CATSRSRDRFAKNIQYF.

Regarding this clonotype: A much bigger clone sits one base away, suggesting this may be a read error. The CDR3 here is CSSGLGQQNTEAFF. For the CDR3, the DNA is TGCTCCAGTGGTCTGGGACAGCAGAACACTGAAGCTTTCTTT. The chain has TRBV5-1 and TRBJ1-1, with 7 bases that match TRBD1. Germline V gene sequence: CDR1 SGHRS, CDR2 YFSETQ. The CDR3 runs to 14 residues.

J is TRBJ1-1 and V is TRBV28; no clear D. The V gene lost 3 bases and the J gene lost 3 bases, with 11 bases spanning the gap. The CDR3 has 14 amino acids. Germline V gene lookup returns CDR1 MDHEN and CDR2 SYDVKM. The CDR3 DNA reads as TGTGCCAGCAGTTTGTCCTCAAGGGACACTGAAGCTTTCTTT. This gives the protein CASSLSSRDTEAFF.

This clonotype was counted many times. This chain links TRBV11-1 with TRBJ2-2, with D possibly being TRBD1 (5 bases). Germline V CDR1 and CDR2: SGHAT, FQDESV (reference sequence). This CDR3 comprises 14 residues. Trimming took off 6 bases at V and 4 bases at J, with 12 bases between the two ends. The chain's CDR3 is CASSLQGGTGELFF. CDR3 bases: TGTGCCAGCAGTCTTCAGGGTGGCACCGGGGAGCTGTTTTTT.

This clonotype was seen repeatedly, ten times or more. V and J are TRBV6-2 or TRBV6-3 and TRBJ1-4; no firm D call. Trimming left V 1 base short and J 0 bases short, with 6 bases between. Germline V lookup: CDR1 MNHEY, CDR2 SVGEGT. CDR3 size: 15 residues. Here the CDR3 reads CASSYYSATNEKLFF. DNA of the CDR3: TGTGCCAGCAGTTACTATTCTGCAACTAATGAAAAACTGTTTTTT.

V and J are TRBV7-9 and TRBJ2-4, with TRBD1 identical over 10 bases. Trimming removed 5 bases from V and 6 bases from J; junction bases left unmatched: 7. In germline, CDR1 is SEHNR, CDR2 FQNEAQ (reference sequence). CDR3 length: 15 residues. In DNA, the CDR3 is TGTGCCAGCAGCCCCGGGACAGGGGTGGGAAACATTCAGTACTTC. Translation: CASSPGTGVGNIQYF.

This clonotype has ten or more counts. The rearrangement links TRBV5-1 to TRBJ2-5; D is unclear. The V gene lost 7 bases and the J gene lost 5 bases, with 18 bases spanning the gap. CDR1 is SGHRS, CDR2 YFSETQ, per germline. CDR3 length: 14 residues. The CDR3 reads CASSTQNPQETQYF. CDR3 DNA sequence: TGCGCCAGCTCAACACAAAACCCGCAGGAGACCCAGTACTTC.

The chain links TRBV2 to TRBJ2-4; D is uncertain. Trimming cost V 8 bases and J 0 bases, with 11 bases left between them. This CDR3 spans 14 amino acids. Germline-derived CDR1 and CDR2 are SNHLY and FYNNEI. DNA of the CDR3: TGTGCCAGCGAAGCAGATCTAGCCAAAAACATTCAGTACTTC. It yields the protein CASEADLAKNIQYF.

The table lists this clonotype with a few counts. In nucleotides, the CDR3 is TGCAGCGTTGTTCCCCCGAGCGCCCAAGAGACCCAGTACTTC. It encodes CSVVPPSAQETQYF. The chain employs TRBV29-1 and TRBJ2-5, with D unclear. This CDR3 spans 14 amino acids. Germline V gene sequence: CDR1 SQVTM, CDR2 ANQGSEA. Trimming removed 4 bases from V and 1 base from J, with 13 bases in between. The full variable domain, completed using reference TRBV29-1 and TRBJ2-5, is SAVISQKPSRDICQRGTSLTIQCQVDSQVTMMFWYRQQPGQSLTLIATANQGSEATYESGFVIDKFPISRPNLTFSTLTVSNMSPEDSSIYLCSVVPPSAQETQYFGPGTRLLVL.

CDR3 coding DNA: TGTGCCAGCAGCCGCCACGGGGAGGCTTTCTTT. It yields the protein CASSRHGEAFF. V gene TRBV2 combines with J gene TRBJ1-1; D gene uncertain. This CDR3 has 11 residues. Germline CDR1 and CDR2: SNHLY and FYNNEI. V was trimmed by 6 bases and J by 11 bases, leaving 13 bases between them.